This T cell receptor beta chain was recorded in a study of metastatic and nonmetastatic thyroid tumors. Study details: Repertoire data that came from the blood and tumor or nodule tissue of malignant and benign thyroid patients were compared.

Not a single patient had been given any form of treatment at any point before undergoing thyroid surgery. From the PCR reads, TCRdb re-called clones with MiXCR. The table lists tens of thousands of clones, more than 20% of them singletons. Trimming shortened V by 4 bases and J by 5 bases, and 18 bases separated the two germline ends. The CDR3 totals 15 residues. CDR1 and CDR2 from the germline V gene are SGHDT and YYEEEE. The V and J genes are TRBV5-6 and TRBJ2-5; D unclear. The receptor was derived from a female donor with papillary thyroid cancer or a benign thyroid nodule (not recorded which). Some clones in this sample may be carry-over from other donors' samples. Sample: blood. DNA of the CDR3: TGTGCCAGCAGCGACGACCCCCTAAGGTCCGAGACCCAGTACTTC. As protein: CASSDDPLRSETQYF.